This entry lists 10 T cell receptor beta chains sequenced from one sample in a study of spatial heterogeneity in lung cancer. TCRdb itself ran the 5' RACE reads through MiXCR, one entry per CDR3 protein. The sample has tens of thousands of distinct CDR3 sequences, less than 15% seen once; the top ten hold 6.5% to 8.5%. As for time point: sample taken at primary tumor resection. From tumor, nontumor lung or frozen PBMC, whole RNA was taken unsorted for sequencing. Here the sequenced sample was PBMCs, taken at surgery. These receptors all stem from a male donor with early-stage non-small cell lung cancer.

This clonotype was observed at least ten times. The chain joins TRBV25-1 to TRBJ2-1; 8 positions match TRBD2. The V gene's germline CDR1 is MGHDK and CDR2 SYGVNS. V dropped 1 base and J dropped 4; count of bases not matched to a gene: 3. The CDR3 runs to 15 residues. The CDR3 sequence: CASSESSGSYNEQFF. DNA for the CDR3: TGTGCCAGCAGTGAATCCAGCGGGAGTTACAATGAGCAGTTCTTC.

V is TRBV7-9 and J is TRBJ2-5, with D possibly being TRBD2 (5 bases). V was shortened by 11 bases and J by 1 base, with 20 bases between the two germline ends. Germline values: CDR1 SEHNR, CDR2 FQNEAQ (reference sequence). The CDR3 runs to 15 residues. The CDR3 here is CAYEGAVALQETQYF. In nucleotides, the CDR3 is TGTGCCTACGAGGGAGCCGTGGCGCTCCAAGAGACCCAGTACTTC.

This chain uses TRBV5-1 with TRBJ1-1; D call uncertain. Looked up from germline, CDR1 is SGHRS and CDR2 is YFSETQ. Trimming stripped 2 bases from V and 4 bases from J, with 15 bases between. This CDR3 has 15 amino acids. The chain's CDR3 is CASSFGGVSSTEAFF. Here the CDR3 DNA reads TGCGCCAGCAGCTTCGGCGGGGTTTCGAGCACTGAAGCTTTCTTT.

Of note for this clonotype: A much bigger clone sits one base away, suggesting this may be a read error. V and J are TRBV12-3 or TRBV12-4 and TRBJ2-1, with D possibly matching TRBD1 (6 bases). The CDR3 loop spans 16 amino acids. DNA of the CDR3: TGTGCCAGCATCGCCGACAGGTTTAGCTCCCACAATGAGCAGTTCTTC. It specifies CASIADRFSSHNEQFF.

The CDR3 loop is CAWRKLPAGEQFF. The CDR3 nucleotides are TGTGCCTGGAGGAAGCTCCCAGCGGGTGAGCAGTTCTTC. V gene TRBV30 combines with J gene TRBJ2-1, with TRBD2 as a possible D gene (6 bases). Germline-derived CDR1 and CDR2 are GTSNPN and SVGIG (reference sequence). V lost 3 bases and J 9 bases, leaving 15 bases between the germline ends. This CDR3 region has 13 residues. The complete variable domain, with remaining parts taken from reference TRBV30 and TRBJ2-1, reads SQTIHQWPATLVQPVGSPLSLECTVEGTSNPNLYWYRQAAGRGLQLLFYSVGIGQISSEVPQNLSASRPQDRQFILSSKKLLLSDSGFYLCAWRKLPAGEQFFGPGTRLTVL.

The table lists this clonotype with many counts. The CDR3 loop is CSVVTHDGKPQHF. CDR3 sequence (DNA): TGCAGCGTCGTAACCCACGACGGCAAGCCCCAGCATTTT. The V gene is TRBV29-1, the J gene TRBJ1-5; D call uncertain. The V end was cut by 6 bases, the J end by 8 bases, with 17 bases between. This CDR3 contains 13 residues. CDR1 is SQVTM, CDR2 ANQGSEA, per germline.

V usage is TRBV6-2 or TRBV6-3 and J usage is TRBJ1-1; a weak D match, TRBD1 (5 bases). The CDR3 contains 14 residues. Trimming stripped 2 bases from V and 0 bases from J, with 7 bases between. Germline CDR1 and CDR2: MNHEY and SVGEGT. CDR3 coding DNA: TGTGCCAGCAGTTACCGGGGCCTGAACACTGAAGCTTTCTTT. Its translation: CASSYRGLNTEAFF.

The rearrangement joins TRBV19 to TRBJ2-1; 7 bases map to TRBD2. The CDR3 length is 15 residues. Germline CDR1 is LNHDA and CDR2 is SQIVND (reference sequence). With 10 bases clipped from V and 2 bases from J, the junction kept 11 bases outside the gene matches. CDR3 protein: CATGGEARAYNEQFF. The CDR3 region has the DNA TGTGCCACGGGGGGAGAAGCGCGAGCCTACAATGAGCAGTTCTTC.

This clonotype was recorded many times. The V and J genes are TRBV7-9 and TRBJ2-1; TRBD1 matches at 8 bases. With 1 base clipped from V and 9 bases from J, the junction kept 8 bases outside the gene matches. This CDR3 comprises 15 residues. In germline, CDR1 is SEHNR, CDR2 FQNEAQ (reference sequence). CDR3 region: CASSLEGQVGGEQFF. CDR3 DNA: TGTGCCAGCAGCTTAGAGGGACAGGTCGGCGGTGAGCAGTTCTTC.

The chain has TRBV20-1 and TRBJ1-2; D remains unclear. In germline, CDR1 is DFQATT, CDR2 SNEGSKA (reference sequence). Deletions cut 4 bases from V and 5 bases from J, with 14 bases between. The CDR3 loop spans 13 amino acids. The CDR3 loop reads CSAIEGNGYGYTF. The CDR3 bases are TGCAGTGCTATTGAAGGGAACGGATATGGCTACACCTTC.